Below, 19 T cell receptor beta chains from the same sample are listed, as sequenced in a study of T cell changes during pregnancy in multiple sclerosis. The table came from immunoSEQ multiplex PCR; TCRdb's copy has only in-frame clones and leaves some out. The repertoire holds 40,000 to 45,000 clones, with about nine tenths as singletons. Sequences were derived from CD4+ T cells from peripheral blood mononuclear cells, sampled before pregnancy. These receptors were obtained from a female donor with multiple sclerosis, enrolled in a pregnancy study.

The rearrangement links TRBV11-2 to TRBJ1-2, with D possibly being TRBD1 (6 bases). Germline-derived CDR1 and CDR2 are SGHAT and FQNNGV. V was shortened by 4 bases and J by 8 bases, with 14 bases between the two germline ends. This CDR3 contains 13 residues. The CDR3 spells CASSSNRDWGYTF. The CDR3 nucleotides read TGTGCCAGCAGCTCCAACAGGGATTGGGGCTACACCTTC.

The gene calls are TRBV6-6 and TRBJ2-7; 10 nucleotides agree with TRBD2. The trim removed 0 bases at V and 3 bases at J, leaving 5 bases unmatched. This CDR3 is built from 16 residues. Germline V gene sequence: CDR1 MNHNY, CDR2 SVGAGI (reference sequence). The CDR3 loop is CASSYSLAGEGYEQYF. CDR3 bases: TGTGCCAGCAGTTACTCTCTAGCGGGGGAGGGCTACGAGCAGTACTTC.

V and J are TRBV7-2 and TRBJ2-3, with TRBD2 identical over 8 bases. J lost 2 bases, V lost 8 bases, and 6 bases had no gene match. The CDR3 sequence is 14 residues long. Looked up from germline, CDR1 is SGHTA and CDR2 is FQGNSA. The CDR3 spells CASQTGGLTDTQYF. CDR3 sequence (DNA): TGTGCCAGCCAAACGGGGGGGCTCACAGATACGCAGTATTTT.

J is TRBJ2-1 and V is TRBV6-5; 10 bases are shared with TRBD1. The germline CDR1 and CDR2 sequences are MNHEY and SVGAGI. Trimming removed 2 bases from V and 7 bases from J; junction bases left unmatched: 5. The CDR3 consists of 15 residues. The CDR3: CASSYTGQGGNEQFF. In nucleotides, the CDR3 is TGTGCCAGCAGTTACACCGGACAGGGGGGAAATGAGCAGTTCTTC.

The chain uses TRBV6-5 and TRBJ1-5; a possible D gene is TRBD1 (6 bases). The V and J ends lost 6 bases and 0 bases respectively, with 12 bases between them. The CDR3 has 15 amino acids. Germline CDR1 reads MNHEY; CDR2 reads SVGAGI. The CDR3 DNA reads TGTGCCAGCAGACTCGACAGGTATAGCAATCAGCCCCAGCATTTT. Its translation: CASRLDRYSNQPQHF.

The rearrangement links TRBV7-2 to TRBJ2-7, with a tentative D call TRBD1 (6 bases). From germline, CDR1 is SGHTA and CDR2 FQGNSA. Deletions cut 1 base from V and 3 bases from J, with 10 bases between. The CDR3 consists of 14 residues. CDR3 protein: CASSLGTALYEQYF. CDR3 bases: TGTGCCAGCAGCTTAGGGACAGCGCTCTACGAGCAGTACTTC.

V and J are TRBV6-5 and TRBJ2-7; TRBD1 matches at 9 bases. The CDR3 loop spans 15 amino acids. CDR1 is MNHEY, CDR2 SVGAGI, per germline. V shed 5 bases, J shed 1 base, and the junction held 6 bases outside the gene matches. CDR3 nucleotide sequence: TGTGCCAGCAGTAGACCGGGACAGGGATCCTACGAGCAGTACTTC. This translates into CASSRPGQGSYEQYF.

This clone was observed once. J is TRBJ1-3 and V is TRBV18; the D is unclear. The CDR3 runs to 15 residues. V was clipped by 2 bases and J by 4 bases, with 12 bases between them. Germline V lookup: CDR1 KGHSH, CDR2 LQKENI. DNA of the CDR3: TGTGCCAGCTCACCAACAGCATCGGAAGGAAACACCATATATTTT. It translates to CASSPTASEGNTIYF. The full variable domain, with the rest looked up from reference TRBV18 and TRBJ1-3, is NAGVMQNPRHLVRRRGQEARLRCSPMKGHSHVYWYRQLPEEGLKFMVYLQKENIIDESGMPKERFSAEFPKEGPSILRIQQVVRGDSAAYFCASSPTASEGNTIYFGEGSWLTVV.

This rearrangement joins TRBV29-1 to TRBJ2-2, with D possibly matching TRBD1 (6 bases). The V gene lost 8 bases and the J gene lost 3 bases, with 13 bases spanning the gap. The CDR3 is made up of 13 amino acids. CDR1 SQVTM and CDR2 ANQGSEA come from the germline V gene. CDR3 bases: TGCAGCACCCGAGAGGGGGACACCGGGGAGCTGTTTTTT. It yields the protein CSTREGDTGELFF.

CDR3 loop: CASSLVGDNQPQHF. CDR3 DNA: TGTGCCAGCAGCTTGGTAGGGGACAATCAGCCCCAGCATTTT. The rearrangement uses TRBV5-6 and TRBJ1-5, with D tentatively TRBD1 (5 bases). The germline V gene encodes CDR1 SGHDT and CDR2 YYEEEE. Trimming took 0 bases from V and 3 from J, leaving 7 bases between them. The CDR3 has 14 residues.

The chain is built from TRBV7-2 and TRBJ2-5; the match to TRBD1 covers 9 bases. The CDR3 contains 16 residues. J lost 2 bases, V lost 0 bases, and 4 bases had no gene match. Germline V gene lookup returns CDR1 SGHTA and CDR2 FQGNSA. The CDR3 DNA sequence: TGTGCCAGCAGCTTAGCGCACGGACAGGGGCAAGAGACCCAGTACTTC. It yields the protein CASSLAHGQGQETQYF.

The rearrangement uses TRBV7-2 and TRBJ1-6; D gene ambiguous. CDR1 is SGHTA and CDR2 is FQGNSA in the germline V gene. Trimming left V 5 bases short and J 13 bases short, with 21 bases between. The CDR3 is made up of 15 amino acids. The CDR3 nucleotides are TGTGCCAGCAGCCCCCGCCGGGGAGGTGCTCTCCCCCTCCACTTT. Its translation: CASSPRRGGALPLHF.

This clone was observed a single time. The chain uses TRBV19 and TRBJ1-3; 9 nucleotides align to TRBD1. J was trimmed by 1 base and V by 4 bases; bases with no gene match: 2. In germline, CDR1 is LNHDA, CDR2 SQIVND (reference sequence). This CDR3 is 15 amino acids long. CDR3 DNA: TGTGCCAGTAGTACCGGACAGGGGTCTGGAAACACCATATATTTT. Amino acids: CASSTGQGSGNTIYF.

The rearrangement joins TRBV29-1 to TRBJ2-4, with 10 bases fitting TRBD2. Trimming took 8 bases from V and 1 from J; bases not matched to a gene: 8. Looked up from germline, CDR1 is SQVTM and CDR2 is ANQGSEA. The CDR3 is 15 amino acids. The CDR3 reads CSSLGSGGAKNIQYF. CDR3 sequence (DNA): TGCAGCTCCCTTGGTAGCGGGGGGGCCAAAAACATTCAGTACTTC. Full variable domain (rest looked up from reference TRBV29-1 and TRBJ2-4): SAVISQKPSRDICQRGTSLTIQCQVDSQVTMMFWYRQQPGQSLTLIATANQGSEATYESGFVIDKFPISRPNLTFSTLTVSNMSPEDSSIYLCSSLGSGGAKNIQYFGAGTRLSVL.

This sequence joins TRBV7-3 and TRBJ2-3; possibly TRBD2 for D (7 bases). The CDR3 runs 16 residues. Germline CDR1 and CDR2: SGHTA and FQGTGA. The V end lost 2 bases, the J end lost 5 bases, and 17 bases lay between the germline ends. DNA of the CDR3: TGTGCCAGCAGCTTACTCTCTCGGGGGGCGGGAGATACGCAGTATTTT. This encodes CASSLLSRGAGDTQYF.

J is TRBJ1-5 and V is TRBV5-4; D is perhaps TRBD1 (6 bases). The germline V gene has CDR1 SGHNT and CDR2 YYREEE (reference sequence). The CDR3 spans 16 residues. The V gene lost 5 bases and the J gene lost 5 bases, with 20 bases spanning the gap. The CDR3 region is CASSKGGRAGDQPQHF. The DNA for the CDR3 is TGTGCCAGCAGTAAGGGGGGCAGGGCGGGGGATCAGCCCCAGCATTTT. Looking up the rest from reference TRBV5-4 and TRBJ1-5 gives the full variable domain: ETGVTQSPTHLIKTRGQQVTLRCSSQSGHNTVSWYQQALGQGPQFIFQYYREEENGRGNFPPRFSGLQFPNYSSELNVNALELDDSALYLCASSKGGRAGDQPQHFGDGTRLSIL.

J is TRBJ1-1 and V is TRBV7-3; no firm D call. Germline CDR1 and CDR2: SGHTA and FQGTGA. The length of the CDR3 is 15 residues. The ends were cut back, 1 base at V and 1 base at J, with 10 bases in the middle. The CDR3 nucleotides are TGTGCCAGCAGCTTAATGCCCGGGGAGAACACTGAAGCTTTCTTT. Residues: CASSLMPGENTEAFF.

This clone was detected a few times. The genes are TRBV10-1 and TRBJ1-1; D call uncertain. CDR3 length: 13 residues. Trimming removed 0 bases at V and 5 bases at J, with 7 bases between. Germline values: CDR1 WNHNN, CDR2 SYGVQD (reference sequence). CDR3: CASSESRVTEAFF. In DNA form, the CDR3 reads TGCGCCAGCAGTGAGTCGAGGGTGACTGAAGCTTTCTTT.

The chain joins TRBV7-2 to TRBJ1-2; a weak D match, TRBD1 (6 bases). This CDR3 has 15 residues. V shed 8 bases and J shed 4 bases, with 20 bases lying between them. Germline V gives CDR1 SGHTA, CDR2 FQGNSA. The CDR3 DNA reads TGTGCCAGCGCCGACTCCGGGGGGCGCGGCTATGGCTACACCTTC. This codes for CASADSGGRGYGYTF.